The present T cell receptor (beta chain) was sequenced within a study of T cells in Graves' hyperthyroidism and ophthalmopathy. The CDR3 loop spans 16 amino acids. Trimming at V came to 1 base and at J to 2 bases, leaving 7 bases not matched to a gene. Germline V gives CDR1 SEHNR, CDR2 FQNEAQ (reference sequence). This clonotype was counted ten times or more. From RNA transcripts, TCR beta CDR3 regions were amplified. Initially, a first-round RT-PCR of the TCR CDR3 employed the HTBI primer set. TCRdb re-derived calls from the multiplex PCR reads in MiXCR, one entry per CDR3 protein. The sample shows approximately 710,000 distinct CDR3 sequences, around 15% of them seen only once.

The material sequenced was blood. V and J are TRBV7-9 and TRBJ1-1, with 7 bases aligning to TRBD1. The clonotype originates from a man between 50 and 59 years old with Graves' hyperthyroidism. In DNA form, the CDR3 reads TGTGCCAGCAGCTTAGAGACAGGGAGACCTAACACTGAAGCTTTCTTT. Encoded protein: CASSLETGRPNTEAFF.